The 18 T cell receptor beta chains presented below share a single source sample, sequenced in a study of cytomegalovirus exposure and HLA in healthy donors. 13 Jbeta primers and 60 Vbeta primers were used for the PCR. Some clones are missing from TCRdb's copy, which holds only in-frame ones; the method was immunoSEQ multiplex PCR. The top ten hold roughly 3.8% of the sample, which has around 98,000 clones, 75% to 85% seen once. The sample comprised PBMCs. The receptors originated from a woman aged 40 to 49 in good health and CMV-seronegative.

The gene calls are TRBV29-1 and TRBJ1-3; D may be TRBD1 (5 bases). The CDR3 extends over 12 amino acids. Germline CDR1 SQVTM, CDR2 ANQGSEA. The V end was cut by 7 bases, the J end by 4 bases, with 11 bases between. CDR3 bases: TGCAGCGCTGATGGGGGGGGAAACACCATATATTTT. It yields the protein CSADGGGNTIYF.

There are a few counts of this clone. The gene calls are TRBV4-3 and TRBJ2-7; tentatively, D is TRBD2 (6 bases). The CDR3 covers 13 residues. CDR1 LGHNA and CDR2 YSLEER come from the germline V gene. The V end was cut by 0 bases, the J end by 5 bases, with 8 bases between. CDR3 sequence reads: CASSQDWRDEQYF. The CDR3 DNA reads TGCGCCAGCAGCCAAGATTGGAGGGACGAGCAGTACTTC.

The J gene is TRBJ2-2, the V gene TRBV2; 7 bases are a match to TRBD2. Germline V gene data show CDR1 as SNHLY and CDR2 as FYNNEI. The CDR3 sequence is 13 residues long. The V and J ends lost 11 bases and 1 base, in that order; junction bases with no gene match: 4. The CDR3 DNA reads as TGTGCCGTCCGCGGGGGGAACACCGGGGAGCTGTTTTTT. Translated: CAVRGGNTGELFF.

The chain is built from TRBV7-2 and TRBJ1-3; possible D gene TRBD1, 5 bases. V was cut by 3 bases and J by 0 bases, with 9 bases left in between. This CDR3 has 15 residues. Germline assignment: CDR1 SGHTA and CDR2 FQGNSA. CDR3 nucleotide sequence: TGTGCCAGCAGCTTCGACAGAAGCTCTGGAAACACCATATATTTT. This translates into CASSFDRSSGNTIYF.

The V call is TRBV10-3, the J call TRBJ2-1; D might be TRBD2 (6 bases). Germline assignment: CDR1 ENHRY and CDR2 SYGVKD. The CDR3 has 14 amino acids. V was cut by 7 bases and J by 10 bases, with 20 bases left in between. The CDR3 sequence: CAITDAGTPGEQFF. The CDR3, as DNA: TGTGCCATCACGGACGCGGGGACCCCAGGGGAGCAGTTCTTC.

V gene TRBV5-8 combines with J gene TRBJ1-6; D is unresolved. This CDR3 is built from 12 residues. V gave up 4 bases and J gave up 13 bases, with 12 bases separating them. Germline CDR1 SGHTS, CDR2 YDEGEE. The CDR3 DNA follows: TGTGCCAGCAGCACGGCCACCAGGCCCCTCCACTTT. This encodes CASSTATRPLHF.

This chain uses TRBV19 with TRBJ1-6, with D perhaps TRBD1 (5 bases). CDR3 length: 15 residues. Germline V lookup: CDR1 LNHDA, CDR2 SQIVND (reference sequence). The ends were cut back, 3 bases at V and 10 bases at J, with 16 bases in the middle. The DNA of the CDR3 is TGTGCCAGTAGTATGGGGCGAGTTGCGGGGTCACCCCTCCACTTT. This translates into CASSMGRVAGSPLHF.

This clone has only one observation. The rearrangement joins TRBV6-1 to TRBJ1-6; unclear D gene. Deletions cut 2 bases from V and 10 bases from J, with 18 bases between. There are 16 residues in the CDR3. Germline values: CDR1 MNHNS, CDR2 SASEGT. CDR3 residues: CASSETRGVAGSPLHF. Written as DNA, the CDR3 is TGTGCCAGCAGTGAAACCCGGGGTGTCGCGGGATCACCCCTCCACTTT.

This clone was detected only a few times. The CDR3 here is CASTLAGGLPEQFF. The CDR3 DNA reads TGCGCCAGCACTCTAGCGGGGGGCCTCCCTGAGCAGTTCTTC. V usage is TRBV10-2 and J usage is TRBJ2-1; 11 bases fit TRBD2. Germline trimming cut 7 bases from V and 9 bases from J; bases unmatched to any gene: 8. The germline V gene has CDR1 WSHSY and CDR2 SAAADI. The CDR3 is made up of 14 amino acids.

The chain has TRBV30 and TRBJ1-6; no clear D gene. CDR1 and CDR2 (germline): GTSNPN, SVGIG (reference sequence). The CDR3 loop spans 14 amino acids. V lost 0 bases, J lost 0 bases, and 3 bases lay in between. The CDR3 coding sequence is TGTGCCTGGAGTGTTAGCTCCTATAATTCACCCCTCCACTTT. Translated, it gives CAWSVSSYNSPLHF. Full variable domain (missing parts from reference TRBV30 and TRBJ1-6): SQTIHQWPATLVQPVGSPLSLECTVEGTSNPNLYWYRQAAGRGLQLLFYSVGIGQISSEVPQNLSASRPQDRQFILSSKKLLLSDSGFYLCAWSVSSYNSPLHFGNGTRLTVT.

This clone was seen only once. This chain connects TRBV7-3 to TRBJ2-2; D gene uncertain. The CDR3 is 14 residues long. The germline V gene has CDR1 SGHTA and CDR2 FQGTGA. Trimming cost V 1 base and J 6 bases, with 9 bases left between them. The CDR3 DNA is TGTGCCAGCAGCTTAAGTGGCTTTGCCGGGGAGCTGTTTTTT. It encodes CASSLSGFAGELFF.

This clone was seen a few times. The chain carries TRBV5-1 and TRBJ1-6; D remains unclear. The CDR3 spans 14 residues. The germline V gene encodes CDR1 SGHRS and CDR2 YFSETQ. The V gene lost 5 bases and the J gene lost 10 bases, with 16 bases spanning the gap. The CDR3 sequence: CASSGDPLGSPLHF. CDR3 DNA sequence: TGCGCCAGCAGTGGAGACCCCTTAGGATCACCCCTCCACTTT.

The V call is TRBV30, the J call TRBJ2-5, with D possibly matching TRBD1 (5 bases). Between the trimmed V and J ends, which lost 2 bases and 3 bases, there was a span of 10 bases. Germline V gives CDR1 GTSNPN, CDR2 SVGIG (reference sequence). The CDR3 totals 13 residues. CDR3 loop: CAWSLRTKETQYF. The CDR3, as DNA: TGTGCCTGGAGTCTCAGGACAAAAGAGACCCAGTACTTC. The full variable domain, completed using reference TRBV30 and TRBJ2-5, is SQTIHQWPATLVQPVGSPLSLECTVEGTSNPNLYWYRQAAGRGLQLLFYSVGIGQISSEVPQNLSASRPQDRQFILSSKKLLLSDSGFYLCAWSLRTKETQYFGPGTRLLVL.

The V gene is TRBV29-1, the J gene TRBJ2-7; D unclear. With 2 bases removed from V and 5 bases from J, the gap between germline ends came to 10 bases. The germline V gene has CDR1 SQVTM and CDR2 ANQGSEA. The CDR3 length is 12 residues. CDR3 in amino acids: CSVEFNADEQYF. CDR3 DNA: TGCAGCGTTGAATTTAATGCAGACGAGCAGTACTTC.

CDR3 in DNA: TGTGCCAGCAGCTGGTATCGGGACACAAACTACGAGCAGTACTTC. It translates to CASSWYRDTNYEQYF. The J gene is TRBJ2-7, the V gene TRBV5-6; D may be TRBD1 (6 bases). The V gene's germline CDR1 is SGHDT and CDR2 YYEEEE. The CDR3 consists of 15 residues. The germline V and J ends were trimmed by 3 bases and 3 bases, with 16 bases remaining between them. Complete variable domain (other parts from reference TRBV5-6 and TRBJ2-7): DAGVTQSPTHLIKTRGQQVTLRCSPKSGHDTVSWYQQALGQGPQFIFQYYEEEERQRGNFPDRFSGHQFPNYSSELNVNALLLGDSALYLCASSWYRDTNYEQYFGPGTRLTVT.

The rearrangement uses TRBV19 and TRBJ1-5; no clear D gene. The CDR3 is 13 amino acids. Trimming cost V 5 bases and J 6 bases, with 11 bases left between them. CDR1 and CDR2 (germline): LNHDA, SQIVND (reference sequence). CDR3 residues: CASSHRVLQPQHF. The CDR3 DNA reads as TGTGCCAGTAGTCACCGGGTGCTTCAGCCCCAGCATTTT. The full variable domain, its missing parts supplied by reference TRBV19 and TRBJ1-5, is DGGITQSPKYLFRKEGQNVTLSCEQNLNHDAMYWYRQDPGQGLRLIYYSQIVNDFQKGDIAEGYSVSREKKESFPLTVTSAQKNPTAFYLCASSHRVLQPQHFGDGTRLSIL.

V is TRBV7-6 and J is TRBJ2-5; TRBD2 might be the D (6 bases). Germline CDR1 and CDR2: SGHVS and FNYEAQ. Trimming left V 3 bases short and J 4 bases short, with 18 bases between. This CDR3 has 16 amino acids. CDR3 protein: CASSFPAAGYGETQYF. The CDR3 coding sequence is TGTGCCAGCAGCTTTCCCGCGGCGGGGTACGGAGAGACCCAGTACTTC.

The V call is TRBV2, the J call TRBJ2-7; D may be TRBD1 (6 bases). Germline CDR1 and CDR2: SNHLY and FYNNEI. V was cut by 6 bases and J by 6 bases, with 15 bases left in between. The CDR3 length is 13 residues. The CDR3 coding sequence is TGTGCCAGCAGCGAACAGGGATCGGGCGAGCAGTACTTC. This sequence encodes CASSEQGSGEQYF. Drawing the rest from reference TRBV2 and TRBJ2-7, the complete variable domain is EPEVTQTPSHQVTQMGQEVILRCVPISNHLYFYWYRQILGQKVEFLVSFYNNEISEKSEIFDDQFSVERPDGSNFTLKIRSTKLEDSAMYFCASSEQGSGEQYFGPGTRLTVT.